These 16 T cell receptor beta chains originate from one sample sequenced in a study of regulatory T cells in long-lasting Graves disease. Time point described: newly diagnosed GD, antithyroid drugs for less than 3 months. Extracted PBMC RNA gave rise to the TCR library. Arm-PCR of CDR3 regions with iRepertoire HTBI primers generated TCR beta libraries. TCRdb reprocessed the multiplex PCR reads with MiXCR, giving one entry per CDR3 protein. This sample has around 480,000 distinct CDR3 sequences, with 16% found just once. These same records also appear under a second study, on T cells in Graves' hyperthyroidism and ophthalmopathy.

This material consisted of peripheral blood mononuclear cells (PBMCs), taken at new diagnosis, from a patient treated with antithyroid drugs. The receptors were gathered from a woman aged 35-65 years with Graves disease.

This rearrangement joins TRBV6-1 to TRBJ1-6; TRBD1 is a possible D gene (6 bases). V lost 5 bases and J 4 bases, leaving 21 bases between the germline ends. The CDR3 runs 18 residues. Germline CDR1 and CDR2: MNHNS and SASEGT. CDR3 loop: CASSNRDIIASYNSPLHF. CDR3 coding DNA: TGTGCCAGCAGTAACCGGGACATTATAGCTTCTTATAATTCACCCCTCCACTTT.

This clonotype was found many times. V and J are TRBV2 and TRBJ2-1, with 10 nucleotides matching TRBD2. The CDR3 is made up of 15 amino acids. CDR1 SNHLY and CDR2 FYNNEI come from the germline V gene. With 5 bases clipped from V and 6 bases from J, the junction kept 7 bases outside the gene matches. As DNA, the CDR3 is TGTGCCAGCAGTCCTCGGGGACTAGCGTCCAATGAGCAGTTCTTC. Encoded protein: CASSPRGLASNEQFF. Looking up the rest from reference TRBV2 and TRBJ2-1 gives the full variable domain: EPEVTQTPSHQVTQMGQEVILRCVPISNHLYFYWYRQILGQKVEFLVSFYNNEISEKSEIFDDQFSVERPDGSNFTLKIRSTKLEDSAMYFCASSPRGLASNEQFFGPGTRLTVL.

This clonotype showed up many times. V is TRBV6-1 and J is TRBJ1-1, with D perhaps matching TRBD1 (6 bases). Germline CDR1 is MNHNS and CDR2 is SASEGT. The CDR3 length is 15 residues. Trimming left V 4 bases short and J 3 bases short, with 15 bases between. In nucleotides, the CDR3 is TGTGCCAGCAGTGTACTGCAGGGGATGGACACTGAAGCTTTCTTT. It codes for CASSVLQGMDTEAFF.

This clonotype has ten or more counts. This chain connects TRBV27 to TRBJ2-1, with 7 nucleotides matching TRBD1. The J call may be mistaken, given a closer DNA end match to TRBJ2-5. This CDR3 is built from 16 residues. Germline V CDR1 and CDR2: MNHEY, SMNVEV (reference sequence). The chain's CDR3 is CASSPLDDRVKETQYF. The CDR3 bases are TGTGCCAGCAGTCCTCTAGATGACAGGGTTAAAGAGACCCAGTACTTC.

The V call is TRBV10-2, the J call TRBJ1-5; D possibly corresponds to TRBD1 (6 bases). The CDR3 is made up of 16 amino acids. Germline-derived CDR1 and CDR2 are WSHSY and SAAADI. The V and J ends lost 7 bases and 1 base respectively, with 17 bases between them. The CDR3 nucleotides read TGCGCCAGCATGCCAGCGGGGGCGAGGAGCAATCAGCCCCAGCATTTT. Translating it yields CASMPAGARSNQPQHF.

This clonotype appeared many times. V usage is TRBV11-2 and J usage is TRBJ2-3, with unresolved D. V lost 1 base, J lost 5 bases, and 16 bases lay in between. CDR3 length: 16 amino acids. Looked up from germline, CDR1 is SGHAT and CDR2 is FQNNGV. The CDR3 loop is CASSLARPKPGDTQYF. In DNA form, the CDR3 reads TGTGCCAGCAGCTTAGCAAGGCCCAAGCCCGGAGATACGCAGTATTTT.

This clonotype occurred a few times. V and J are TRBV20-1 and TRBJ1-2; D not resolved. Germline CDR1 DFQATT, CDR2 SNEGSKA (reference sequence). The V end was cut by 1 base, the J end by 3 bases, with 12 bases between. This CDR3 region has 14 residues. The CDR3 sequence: CSARGVTVDYGYTF. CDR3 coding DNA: TGCAGTGCTAGAGGGGTTACAGTTGACTATGGCTACACCTTC.

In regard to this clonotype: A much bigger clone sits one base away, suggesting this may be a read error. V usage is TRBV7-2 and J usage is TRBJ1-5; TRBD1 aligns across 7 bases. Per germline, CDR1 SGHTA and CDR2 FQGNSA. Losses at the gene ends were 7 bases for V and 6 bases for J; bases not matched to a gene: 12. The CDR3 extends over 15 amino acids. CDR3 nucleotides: TGTGCCAGCAACAGGGGCAGGGGACTAGGTCAGCCCCAGCATTTT. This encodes CASNRGRGLGQPQHF.

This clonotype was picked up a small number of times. The CDR3 DNA follows: TGTGCCAGCAGTTACTCGATGGCGGCAGGTACAGATACGCAGTATTTT. The encoded protein is CASSYSMAAGTDTQYF. This chain joins TRBV6-6 and TRBJ2-3; D is unresolved. Between the trimmed V and J ends, which lost 0 bases and 3 bases, there was a span of 13 bases. CDR3 length equals 16 residues. CDR1 is MNHNY and CDR2 is SVGAGI in the germline V gene (reference sequence).

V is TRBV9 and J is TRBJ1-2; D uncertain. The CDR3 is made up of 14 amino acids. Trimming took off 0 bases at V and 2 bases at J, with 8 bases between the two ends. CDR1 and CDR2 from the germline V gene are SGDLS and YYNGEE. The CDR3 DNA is TGTGCCAGCAGCGTAGGGGCCGGGAACTATGGCTACACCTTC. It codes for CASSVGAGNYGYTF.

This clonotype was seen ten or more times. CDR3 sequence reads: CASSPGRGPYEQYF. CDR3 bases: TGTGCCAGCTCCCCAGGCAGGGGACCCTACGAGCAGTACTTC. The chain employs TRBV2 and TRBJ2-7; D possibly corresponds to TRBD1 (6 bases). Looked up from germline, CDR1 is SNHLY and CDR2 is FYNNEI. V shed 8 bases and J shed 2 bases, with 16 bases lying between them. This CDR3 has 14 residues. Based on the CDR3 plus reference TRBV2 and TRBJ2-7, the full variable domain is EPEVTQTPSHQVTQMGQEVILRCVPISNHLYFYWYRQILGQKVEFLVSFYNNEISEKSEIFDDQFSVERPDGSNFTLKIRSTKLEDSAMYFCASSPGRGPYEQYFGPGTRLTVT.

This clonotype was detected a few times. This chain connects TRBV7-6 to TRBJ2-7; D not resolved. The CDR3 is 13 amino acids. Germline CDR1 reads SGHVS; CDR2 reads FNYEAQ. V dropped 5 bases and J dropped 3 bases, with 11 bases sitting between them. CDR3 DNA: TGTGCCAGCAGCCCAACCCGTCGCTACGAGCAGTACTTC. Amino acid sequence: CASSPTRRYEQYF.

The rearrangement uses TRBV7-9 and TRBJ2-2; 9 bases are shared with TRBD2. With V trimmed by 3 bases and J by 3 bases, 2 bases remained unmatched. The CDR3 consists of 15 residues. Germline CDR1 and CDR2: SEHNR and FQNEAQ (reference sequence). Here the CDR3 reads CASSLSGGYTGELFF. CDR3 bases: TGTGCCAGCAGCTTGAGCGGGGGGTACACCGGGGAGCTGTTTTTT.

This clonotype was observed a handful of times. The CDR3 is CASSYSITVETQYF. The CDR3 bases are TGTGCCAGCAGTTACTCGATAACCGTAGAGACCCAGTACTTC. The chain links TRBV6-2 or TRBV6-3 to TRBJ2-5; no firm D call. The V gene's germline CDR1 is MNHEY and CDR2 SVGEGT. The CDR3 sequence is 14 residues long. V was trimmed by 0 bases and J by 4 bases, leaving 9 bases between them.

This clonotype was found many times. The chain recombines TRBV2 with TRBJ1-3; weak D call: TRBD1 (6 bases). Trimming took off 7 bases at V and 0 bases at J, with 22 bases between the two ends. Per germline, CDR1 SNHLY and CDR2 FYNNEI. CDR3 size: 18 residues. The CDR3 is CASTDPLDSSNSGNTIYF. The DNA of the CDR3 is TGTGCCAGCACCGACCCCTTGGACAGCTCAAACTCTGGAAACACCATATATTTT.

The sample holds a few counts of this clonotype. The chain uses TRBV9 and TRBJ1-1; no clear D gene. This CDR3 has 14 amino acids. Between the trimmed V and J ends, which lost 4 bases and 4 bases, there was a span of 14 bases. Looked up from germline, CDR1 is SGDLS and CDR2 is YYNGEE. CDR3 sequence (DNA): TGTGCCAGCAGCCCCCCACCGGGAGTCACTGAAGCTTTCTTT. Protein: CASSPPPGVTEAFF.